The subject of this entry is one T cell receptor (beta chain). Its specificity is not known. These data are taken from a study of T-cell memory formation after mild COVID-19. Study summary: Clusters of TCRs were largely donor specific. Study-level findings and limits: Still unconfirmed is whether the second-wave clones peaking on day 37 recognized SARS-CoV-2. Memory sampled before infection contained some responding clones, suggesting cross-reactive memory joined.

TCRdb re-called the 5' RACE reads with MiXCR, one entry per CDR3 protein. The data contain around 510,000 distinct CDR3 sequences, roughly 21% of them singletons. The CDR3 runs 14 residues. Between the trimmed V and J ends, which lost 1 base and 4 bases, there was a span of 10 bases. The V gene's germline CDR1 is KGHSH and CDR2 LQKENI. The gene calls are TRBV18 and TRBJ1-2; D gene ambiguous. This sequence originates from an adult woman who had mild COVID-19 (a few samples of this study predate the infection). Cell type and time point are not known. Sequencing used PBMCs or a T cell subset sorted from them (not recorded which). CDR3 protein: CASSPLGFLYGYTF. CDR3 nucleotides: TGTGCCAGCTCACCACTCGGGTTTCTCTATGGCTACACCTTC. Looking up the rest from reference TRBV18 and TRBJ1-2 gives the full variable domain: NAGVMQNPRHLVRRRGQEARLRCSPMKGHSHVYWYRQLPEEGLKFMVYLQKENIIDESGMPKERFSAEFPKEGPSILRIQQVVRGDSAAYFCASSPLGFLYGYTFGSGTRLTVV.